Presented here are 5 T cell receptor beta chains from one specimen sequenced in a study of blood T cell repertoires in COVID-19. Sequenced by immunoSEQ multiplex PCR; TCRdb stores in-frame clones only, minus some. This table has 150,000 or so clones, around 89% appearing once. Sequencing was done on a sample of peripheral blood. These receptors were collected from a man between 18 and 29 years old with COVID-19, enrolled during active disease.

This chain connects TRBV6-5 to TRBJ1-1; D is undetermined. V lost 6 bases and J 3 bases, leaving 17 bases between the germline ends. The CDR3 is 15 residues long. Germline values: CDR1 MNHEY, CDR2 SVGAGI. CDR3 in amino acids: CASRWAGQEDTEAFF. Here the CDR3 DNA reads TGTGCCAGCAGGTGGGCCGGTCAAGAAGACACTGAAGCTTTCTTT.

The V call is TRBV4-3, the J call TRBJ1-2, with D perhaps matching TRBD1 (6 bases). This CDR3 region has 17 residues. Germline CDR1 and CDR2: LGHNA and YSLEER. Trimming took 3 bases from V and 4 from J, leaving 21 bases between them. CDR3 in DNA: TGCGCCAGCAGCCACGCCCAGACAGGAGCTTTCGCCTATGGCTACACCTTC. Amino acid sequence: CASSHAQTGAFAYGYTF.

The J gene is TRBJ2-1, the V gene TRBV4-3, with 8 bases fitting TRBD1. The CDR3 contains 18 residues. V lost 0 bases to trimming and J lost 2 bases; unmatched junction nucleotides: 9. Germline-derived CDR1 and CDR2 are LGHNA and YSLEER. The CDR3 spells CASSQDGYGQGTYNEQFF. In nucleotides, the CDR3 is TGCGCCAGCAGCCAAGATGGGTACGGACAGGGAACCTACAATGAGCAGTTCTTC.

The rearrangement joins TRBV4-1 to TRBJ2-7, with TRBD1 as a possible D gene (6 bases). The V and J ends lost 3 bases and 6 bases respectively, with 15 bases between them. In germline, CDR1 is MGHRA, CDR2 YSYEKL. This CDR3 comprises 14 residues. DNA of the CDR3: TGCGCCAGCAGCCACCCAGGGGCGGTGGGCGAGCAGTACTTC. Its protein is CASSHPGAVGEQYF.

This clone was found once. The CDR3 DNA sequence: TGTGCCAGCAGCCCACCCCCGAGCGGGAGTCCCGGTGAGCAGTTCTTC. This translates into CASSPPPSGSPGEQFF. This chain links TRBV9 with TRBJ2-1; TRBD2 matches 8 bases. After removal of 4 bases from V and 9 bases from J, the junction contained 15 bases not matched to a gene. CDR3 length: 16 residues. The germline V gene has CDR1 SGDLS and CDR2 YYNGEE.